This TCR beta chain was retrieved from a study of T cell responses to AZD1222 COVID-19 vaccine. General observations from the study: Donors were mostly white British, more females; clonal diversity possibly underestimated.

Concerning this clone: Its antigen remains unidentified.

Clones were read by immunoSEQ multiplex PCR, and TCRdb kept only the in-frame ones, dropping some. The sample holds 53,000 or so clones, about 85% seen once. The CDR3 is 14 residues long. Germline V gene sequence: CDR1 LGHNA, CDR2 YSLEER. The V and J ends lost 4 bases and 3 bases, in that order; junction bases with no gene match: 5. The sequence was collected from an adult in good health. The sequencing here drew on peripheral blood, taken on day 0 of MenACWY control vaccination. The chain uses TRBV4-3 and TRBJ2-7; 8 nucleotides agree with TRBD1. The CDR3 DNA reads TGCGCCAGCAGCCCGGACAGGGATTACTACGAGCAGTACTTC. It codes for CASSPDRDYYEQYF.